This T cell receptor beta chain was obtained from a study of T-cell memory formation after mild COVID-19. TCRdb reprocessed the 5' RACE reads with MiXCR, giving one entry per CDR3 protein. The top ten clones hold roughly 7.7% of a sample with 530,000 or so distinct CDR3 sequences, 15% to 20% of them seen once. The CDR3 runs to 17 residues. From germline, CDR1 is SNHLY and CDR2 FYNNEI. V shed 5 bases and J shed 2 bases, with 19 bases lying between them. This clonotype was seen a few times. The antigen is unknown. General study points: Mainly CM and EM harbored the contracting CD4+ clones; mainly EMRA harbored the CD8+ ones. Some clones that responded were present in memory (sampled pre-infection), which suggests cross-reactive memory joined. Clones shrinking between day 15 and 85 showed a balanced CD4/CD8 split, and those that grew later tilted toward CD4+.

This receptor was identified in an adult woman who had mild COVID-19 (a few samples of this study predate the infection). Cell type and time point are not known. Sequencing was performed on PBMCs or a T cell subset sorted from them (not recorded which). The gene calls are TRBV2 and TRBJ2-1; the D is unclear. The CDR3 DNA is TGTGCCAGCAGTATGTTGCCGAAGACTGTTACCTACAATGAGCAGTTCTTC. This codes for CASSMLPKTVTYNEQFF.